This TCR beta chain was identified during a study of blood T cells in healthy people across ages. Whole-study findings and limits: Both naive CD4+ cell counts and diversity were greater in long-lived donors than in aged donors.

Combining a sample-barcoded 5' primer with a J-beta primer mix, a second PCR ran for roughly 7 to 12 cycles. A tag from a template-switch adaptor with 12 random nucleotides marked each cDNA molecule. TCRdb analysed the 5' RACE reads with MiXCR anew, one entry per CDR3 protein. This sample has just over 1 million distinct CDR3 sequences, with under 55% found just once. For this clonotype: Its antigen remains unknown.

The V gene's germline CDR1 is KGHDR and CDR2 SFDVKD. Trimming at V came to 1 base and at J to 8 bases, leaving 11 bases not matched to a gene. CDR3 length: 18 residues. The sequencing input was blood. This clonotype was sampled from a woman aged 55 to 70 in good health. The V call is TRBV24-1, the J call TRBJ2-1, with 12 nucleotides matching TRBD2. As DNA, the CDR3 is TGTGCCACCAGTGATTTTCGGTCTTACGGGACTAGCGGGCATGAGCAGTTCTTC. Translating gives CATSDFRSYGTSGHEQFF.